This paragraph reports one TCR beta chain. Its antigen remains unidentified. Base qualities are not recorded, but no much larger clone differs from it by a single base. Samples from volunteer blood donors who had recovered from COVID-19 were contributed by a second Seattle source. Each collaborating institution followed its own protocols to collect whole blood in K2EDTA tubes. For TCRbeta analysis, collaborator samples were shipped as frozen whole blood, as isolated PBMCs, or as DNA extracted from either sample type. The germline V gene (reference sequence) supplies CDR1 LNHDA and CDR2 SQIVND. The CDR3 starts with the cysteine, ends with the phenylalanine, and has 15 residues. Of the read, only the CDR3 DNA is kept; its 45 bases are in frame from base 1. The junction shows trimming of 4 bases on V and 4 bases on J, plus 16 bases between the germline ends. The record originates from a study of blood T cell repertoires in COVID-19 (TCRdb year 2020). Background for the entire study: Collaborator samples came from the United States, Italy and Spain and covered acute and convalescent phases of COVID-19. The prospective study material was composed of cDNA or gDNA derived from T cells, B-cell-depleted T cells, or PBMCs. Subjects who had been exposed to COVID-19, were actively infected with it, or had recovered from it provided the deeply sampled blood TCRbeta repertoires that made up the dataset. A freely available public database, intended as a resource for researchers studying the immune response to SARS-CoV-2, is where the repertoires were released. The samples were drawn from two sources: the first 160 participants of the ongoing ImmuneRACE study, and 950 to 1,500 subjects contributed by 6 global collaborators. Nearly every sample came with metadata listing a de-identified subject ID, COVID-19 status, age in years and sex. Where available, HLA class I and class II types were taken from metadata supplied by the sample provider and were not determined by assay-based typing.

Study-wide findings and limitations: Clinical and demographic metadata were provided uncurated, with the amount varying by source and participant.

TCRbeta CDR3 regions were amplified from genomic DNA using the immunoSEQ Assay, a bias-controlled multiplex PCR. The authors' pipeline ran thus. Nucleated cell counts per sample were estimated from amplification of reference gene primers within the assay. Sequence reads were collapsed and filtered to measure the absolute abundance of every unique TCRbeta CDR3 rearrangement. For each sample, productive Simpson clonality was calculated as the square root of Simpson's diversity index over productive rearrangements. Imported from immuneACCESS, the table was reduced by TCRdb to in-frame sequences with V and J called. These copies leave out some clones; in studies compared against another copy, an unresolved V gene accounts for under half, and the cause of the remainder is not known. V and J calls and clone size are given by that table; D and trimming were obtained from the DNA. For this sample the table gives about 250,000 clones, of which approximately 91% were detected only once. The ten largest clones add up to 2% to 2.5% of the sample.

This receptor was identified in a woman aged 35 to 49 who had recovered from COVID-19. The rearranged chain carries TRBV19 and TRBJ2-5; the D gene is possibly TRBD1, with 6 bases matching. The material sequenced was peripheral blood. The CDR3 protein sequence reads: CASSKGPTGRETQYF. Read as DNA, the sequence is TGTGCCAGTAGTAAGGGTCCGACAGGACGAGAGACCCAGTACTTC.